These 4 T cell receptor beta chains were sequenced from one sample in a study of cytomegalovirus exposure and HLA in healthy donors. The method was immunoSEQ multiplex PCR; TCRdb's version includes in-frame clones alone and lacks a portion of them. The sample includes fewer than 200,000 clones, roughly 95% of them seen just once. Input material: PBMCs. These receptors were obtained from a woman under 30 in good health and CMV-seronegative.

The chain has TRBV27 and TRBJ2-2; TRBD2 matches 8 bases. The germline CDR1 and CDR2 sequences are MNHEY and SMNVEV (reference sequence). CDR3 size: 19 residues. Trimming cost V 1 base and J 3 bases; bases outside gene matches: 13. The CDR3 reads CASSLWVAAGGADTGELFF. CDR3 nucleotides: TGTGCCAGCAGTTTATGGGTGGCGGCGGGGGGCGCAGACACCGGGGAGCTGTTTTTT.

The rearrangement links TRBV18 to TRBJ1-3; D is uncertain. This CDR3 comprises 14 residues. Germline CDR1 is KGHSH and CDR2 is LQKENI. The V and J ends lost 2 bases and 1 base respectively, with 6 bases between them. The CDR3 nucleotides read TGTGCCAGCTCACCATACCAGTCTGGAAACACCATATATTTT. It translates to CASSPYQSGNTIYF.

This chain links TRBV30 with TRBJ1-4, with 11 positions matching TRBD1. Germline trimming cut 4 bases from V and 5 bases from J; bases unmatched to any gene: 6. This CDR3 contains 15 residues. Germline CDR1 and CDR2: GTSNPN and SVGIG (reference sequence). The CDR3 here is CAWNLRTGGNEKLFF. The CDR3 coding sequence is TGTGCCTGGAACCTCCGGACAGGGGGCAATGAAAAACTGTTTTTT.

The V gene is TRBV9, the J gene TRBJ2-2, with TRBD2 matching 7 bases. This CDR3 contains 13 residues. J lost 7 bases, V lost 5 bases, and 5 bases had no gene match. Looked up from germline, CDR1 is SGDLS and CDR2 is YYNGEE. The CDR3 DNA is TGTGCCAGCAGTCAATGGGGGGGCGGGGAGCTGTTTTTT. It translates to CASSQWGGGELFF.